The rows below give T cell receptor beta chains drawn from one sample of a study of T cells in Graves' hyperthyroidism and ophthalmopathy. TCRdb reanalysed the multiplex PCR reads using MiXCR and keeps one entry per CDR3 protein. The sample holds around 350,000 distinct CDR3 sequences, approximately 18% seen once. Sequencing input: blood. Receptors originate from a woman under 40 with Graves' hyperthyroidism that later progressed to Graves' ophthalmopathy. CDR3s include the opening cysteine and the closing phenylalanine or tryptophan. Fields, in order: D gene, J gene, clone size, V gene, CDR3 protein, CDR3 DNA. A D gene is named only where the DNA matches it firmly. The size of a clone is reported for some rows only, either as once, few or many, or as a class for expanded clones.

D: .; J: TRBJ1-5; size: .; V: TRBV11-2; CDR3: CASSLITGKNQPQHF; DNA: TGTGCCAGCAGCTTAATAACAGGAAAGAACCAGCCCCAGCATTTT
D: .; J: TRBJ2-3; size: few; V: TRBV5-5; CDR3: CASSLDPGEADTQYF; DNA: TGTGCCAGCAGCTTGGATCCAGGGGAGGCAGATACGCAGTATTTT
D: .; J: TRBJ1-2; size: few; V: TRBV24-1; CDR3: CATSTGIGAYGYTF; DNA: TGTGCCACCAGTACAGGGATCGGCGCCTATGGCTACACCTTC
D: .; J: TRBJ2-2; size: .; V: TRBV20-1; CDR3: CSALSDTGELFF; DNA: TGCAGTGCTCTTTCCGACACCGGGGAGCTGTTTTTT
D: TRBD1; J: TRBJ2-1; size: many; V: TRBV12-3/TRBV12-4; CDR3: CASSTGGINNEQFF; DNA: TGTGCCAGCAGTACAGGGGGCATCAACAATGAGCAGTTCTTC
D: TRBD2; J: TRBJ2-7; size: many; V: TRBV28; CDR3: CASTPPGGSTYEQYF; DNA: TGTGCCAGCACCCCCCCGGGAGGCTCGACCTACGAGCAGTACTTC
D: TRBD1; J: TRBJ1-5; size: many; V: TRBV19; CDR3: CASSSPGTGADSNQPQHF; DNA: TGTGCCAGTAGTAGTCCCGGGACAGGGGCCGATAGCAATCAGCCCCAGCATTTT
D: .; J: TRBJ1-6; size: few; V: TRBV5-4; CDR3: CASSLGVGAEDSPLHF; DNA: TGTGCCAGCAGCTTGGGAGTCGGGGCTGAGGATTCACCCCTCCACTTT
D: .; J: TRBJ2-7; size: many; V: TRBV20-1; CDR3: CSAIDTTYEQYF; DNA: TGCAGTGCTATTGACACTACCTACGAGCAGTACTTC
D: .; J: TRBJ2-7; size: .; V: TRBV3-1; CDR3: CASSLRRGVVEQYF; DNA: TGTGCCAGCAGCCTTCGACGAGGGGTTGTCGAGCAGTACTTC
D: .; J: TRBJ2-1; size: .; V: TRBV28; CDR3: CASSFGLKQFF; DNA: TGTGCCAGCAGTTTCGGACTGAAGCAGTTCTTC
D: .; J: TRBJ1-2; size: many; V: TRBV20-1; CDR3: CSASGVTGMTDGYTF; DNA: TGCAGTGCTAGTGGGGTAACAGGAATGACCGATGGCTACACCTTC
D: TRBD1; J: TRBJ1-5; size: few; V: TRBV6-1; CDR3: CASREGTANRNQPQHF; DNA: TGTGCCAGCAGGGAAGGGACAGCTAATCGCAATCAGCCCCAGCATTTT
D: .; J: TRBJ1-1; size: many; V: TRBV12-3/TRBV12-4; CDR3: CASSFLRWQAVDHGTEAFF; DNA: TGTGCCAGCAGTTTTCTTAGGTGGCAGGCTGTGGACCATGGCACTGAAGCTTTCTTT
D: TRBD1; J: TRBJ2-7; size: many; V: TRBV2; CDR3: CASSEQGADEQYF; DNA: TGTGCCAGCAGTGAACAGGGGGCCGACGAGCAGTACTTC
D: TRBD2; J: TRBJ2-5; size: .; V: TRBV3-1; CDR3: CASSQRTSGKKETQYF; DNA: TGTGCCAGCAGCCAAAGGACTAGCGGGAAAAAAGAGACCCAGTACTTC
D: TRBD1; J: TRBJ2-5; size: .; V: TRBV2; CDR3: CASLPAPGQGGETQYF; DNA: TGTGCCAGCCTACCAGCCCCGGGACAGGGAGGAGAGACCCAGTACTTC
D: .; J: TRBJ1-1; size: few; V: TRBV4-1; CDR3: CASSQDKIGMNTEAFF; DNA: TGCGCCAGCAGCCAAGACAAAATAGGGATGAACACTGAAGCTTTCTTT
D: TRBD1; J: TRBJ1-1; size: many; V: TRBV11-3; CDR3: CASSPRSGDRGMNTEAFF; DNA: TGTGCCAGCAGCCCACGTTCCGGGGACAGGGGGATGAACACTGAAGCTTTCTTT
D: .; J: TRBJ1-5; size: .; V: TRBV2; CDR3: CASMPSNQPQHF; DNA: TGTGCCAGCATGCCAAGCAATCAGCCCCAGCATTTT
D: TRBD2; J: TRBJ2-1; size: .; V: TRBV24-1; CDR3: CATSEKPRTSGSIYEQFF; DNA: TGTGCCACCAGTGAAAAGCCAAGGACTAGCGGGAGCATCTATGAGCAGTTCTTC
D: TRBD1; J: TRBJ2-1; size: many; V: TRBV20-1; CDR3: CSAPDTGGRWDEQFF; DNA: TGCAGTGCCCCAGATACAGGGGGGAGGTGGGATGAGCAGTTCTTC
D: .; J: TRBJ1-1; size: many; V: TRBV11-2; CDR3: CASSLGGGGTQRREAFF; DNA: TGTGCCAGCAGCTTAGGGGGGGGAGGAACCCAACGAAGAGAAGCTTTCTTT
D: TRBD2; J: TRBJ2-1; size: .; V: TRBV24-1; CDR3: CATSDLAGGPYNEQFF; DNA: TGTGCCACCAGTGATCTAGCGGGAGGCCCCTACAATGAGCAGTTCTTC
D: .; J: TRBJ1-1; size: many; V: TRBV27; CDR3: CASSFNNLAGRDTEAFF; DNA: TGTGCCAGCAGTTTCAACAATTTGGCAGGGAGAGACACTGAAGCTTTCTTT
D: .; J: TRBJ1-1; size: many; V: TRBV10-3; CDR3: CAIQPQGSEAFF; DNA: TGTGCCATACAACCCCAGGGTTCTGAAGCTTTCTTT
D: .; J: TRBJ1-4; size: .; V: TRBV5-6; CDR3: CASSSEEGEGKLFF; DNA: TGTGCCAGCAGCTCCGAGGAAGGAGAAGGGAAACTGTTTTTT
D: .; J: TRBJ2-3; size: many; V: TRBV7-2; CDR3: CASSLRLATTDTQYF; DNA: TGTGCCAGCAGCTTAAGGCTAGCAACCACAGATACGCAGTATTTT
D: .; J: TRBJ1-1; size: many; V: TRBV4-1; CDR3: CASSQETFTEAFF; DNA: TGCGCCAGCAGCCAAGAGACGTTCACTGAAGCTTTCTTT
D: .; J: TRBJ1-2; size: many; V: TRBV7-2; CDR3: CASSLPGQGIGGYTF; DNA: TGTGCCAGCAGCCTACCCGGCCAGGGAATAGGTGGCTACACCTTC
D: TRBD1; J: TRBJ2-1; size: many; V: TRBV20-1; CDR3: CSASLDTGVAYNEQFF; DNA: TGCAGTGCTAGCTTGGATACAGGGGTGGCCTACAATGAGCAGTTCTTC
D: .; J: TRBJ1-2; size: many; V: TRBV29-1; CDR3: CSVELGRGGKGTNYGYTF; DNA: TGCAGCGTTGAATTAGGCAGGGGCGGAAAGGGTACTAACTATGGCTACACCTTC